Below, 16 T cell receptor beta chains from the same sample are listed, as sequenced in a study of cytomegalovirus exposure and HLA in healthy donors (dated by TCRdb to the late 2010s). The protocol used for the library was the immunoSEQ multiplex PCR assay. The multiplex PCR relied on a mix of 60 forward primers for TCR Vbeta segments and 13 reverse primers for TCR Jbeta segments. TCRdb limited this immuneACCESS table to in-frame rearrangements with V and J called. A share of clones is missing; checked studies link under half to unresolved V genes, and the rest is unexplained. Within this sample are some 100,000 clones, with around three quarters of them counted one time only. The ten largest clones take up under 5% of the sample. Input material: PBMCs. The receptor set was obtained from a female donor in good health and CMV-seropositive.

The genes are TRBV9 and TRBJ2-1; 8 positions match TRBD2. Per germline, CDR1 SGDLS and CDR2 YYNGEE. The V segment lost 4 bases and the J segment 5 bases; nucleotides outside the gene matches: 8. The CDR3 covers 15 residues. The CDR3, as DNA: TGTGCCAGCAGCCCTCCCGGGACTAGTCACAATGAGCAGTTCTTC. Translated, it gives CASSPPGTSHNEQFF.

The chain has TRBV21-1 and TRBJ2-7; TRBD1 is taken as the D call from the table, unchecked against the DNA. TRBV21-1 is a known pseudogene. The CDR3 length is 19 residues. CDR3 loop: CASSKERTGHCSSSYEQYF. The CDR3, as DNA: TGTGCCAGCAGCAAAGAAAGGACAGGACATTGCTCCAGCTCCTACGAGCAGTACTTC.

This clone was observed a single time. The chain employs TRBV7-8 and TRBJ2-1; 10 bases are a match to TRBD2. The V gene end was trimmed by 1 base and the J gene end by 14 bases; junction bases not matched to a gene: 5. The CDR3 loop spans 13 amino acids. The germline CDR1 and CDR2 sequences are SGHVS and FQNEAQ. CDR3 DNA: TGTGCCAGCAGCTTAGACCTAGCGGGGGAGAAGTTCTTC. Translation: CASSLDLAGEKFF. The full variable domain, in which reference TRBV7-8 and TRBJ2-1 provide the parts outside the CDR3, is GAGVSQSPRYKVAKRGQDVALRCDPISGHVSLFWYQQALGQGPEFLTYFQNEAQLDKSGLPSDRFFAERPEGSVSTLKIQRTQQEDSAVYLCASSLDLAGEKFFGPGTRLTVL.

This chain links TRBV6-1 with TRBJ2-3; possible D gene TRBD2, 5 bases. Trimming cost V 5 bases and J 12 bases, with 12 bases left between them. There are 11 residues in the CDR3. In germline, CDR1 is MNHNS, CDR2 SASEGT. CDR3 protein: CASSQYDYQYF. In DNA, the CDR3 is TGTGCCAGCAGTCAGTACGACTATCAGTATTTT.

The chain recombines TRBV7-9 with TRBJ1-4; 10 bases line up with TRBD1. The CDR3 is 15 amino acids. V shed 7 bases and J 7 bases; nucleotides not matched to a gene: 9. Germline V gene sequence: CDR1 SEHNR, CDR2 FQNEAQ (reference sequence). In DNA, the CDR3 is TGTGCCAGCATCGACGGTAGGACAGGGGGTGAAAAACTGTTTTTT. Translated: CASIDGRTGGEKLFF.

The V and J genes are TRBV5-5 and TRBJ2-5; weak D call: TRBD2 (6 bases). This CDR3 comprises 15 residues. Germline CDR1 SGHKS, CDR2 YYEKEE (reference sequence). The V end lost 4 bases, the J end lost 5 bases, and 18 bases lay between the germline ends. CDR3 in amino acids: CASSILPGRFETQYF. CDR3 bases: TGTGCCAGCAGCATCCTCCCCGGGAGATTTGAGACCCAGTACTTC.

V and J are TRBV7-2 and TRBJ2-2, with 10 bases that match TRBD2. The CDR3 loop spans 14 amino acids. After removal of 5 bases from V and 6 bases from J, the junction contained 3 bases not matched to a gene. Germline-derived CDR1 and CDR2 are SGHTA and FQGNSA. The CDR3 DNA reads TGTGCCAGCAGCGGGAGCGGGGGGGCCGGGGAGCTGTTTTTT. Its translation: CASSGSGGAGELFF. Supplemented by reference TRBV7-2 and TRBJ2-2, the full variable domain reads GAGVSQSPSNKVTEKGKDVELRCDPISGHTALYWYRQSLGQGLEFLIYFQGNSAPDKSGLPSDRFSAERTGGSVSTLTIQRTQQEDSAVYLCASSGSGGAGELFFGEGSRLTVL.

V is TRBV11-2 and J is TRBJ1-4; 7 nucleotides agree with TRBD1. V lost 0 bases to trimming and J lost 5 bases; unmatched junction nucleotides: 3. Germline lookup yields CDR1 SGHAT and CDR2 FQNNGV. This CDR3 spans 15 amino acids. CDR3 DNA sequence: TGTGCCAGCAGCTTAGAAAGGGGGCGGAATGAAAAACTGTTTTTT. Protein: CASSLERGRNEKLFF.

The rearrangement uses TRBV27 and TRBJ2-1, with 9 bases identical to TRBD1. This CDR3 has 15 residues. Germline-derived CDR1 and CDR2 are MNHEY and SMNVEV (reference sequence). V was clipped by 5 bases and J by 6 bases; unmatched bases: 8. CDR3 amino acids: CASSTQTGGVNEQFF. The CDR3 coding sequence is TGTGCCAGCAGTACGCAGACAGGGGGGGTCAATGAGCAGTTCTTC.

The genes are TRBV7-9 and TRBJ2-1, with D tentatively TRBD2 (6 bases). Germline CDR1 is SEHNR and CDR2 is FQNEAQ (reference sequence). With 2 bases removed from V and 5 bases from J, the gap between germline ends came to 16 bases. This CDR3 is built from 16 residues. The CDR3 sequence: CASSLRWGLQHNEQFF. CDR3 DNA: TGTGCCAGCAGCTTACGCTGGGGACTTCAGCACAATGAGCAGTTCTTC.

Remarks on this clone: A read error may produce the germline difference seen at one junction end. The chain employs TRBV5-6 and TRBJ2-4, with a possible D match to TRBD1 (6 bases). Germline values: CDR1 SGHDT, CDR2 YYEEEE. This CDR3 comprises 13 residues. As DNA, the CDR3 is TGTGCCAGCAGACCCCGACAGGACAACAGTCAGTACTTC. Translating gives CASRPRQDNSQYF.

The J gene is TRBJ1-1, the V gene TRBV7-2; possibly TRBD1 for D (5 bases). With 1 base removed from V and 10 bases from J, the gap between germline ends came to 10 bases. The CDR3 is 12 amino acids. Per the germline V gene, CDR1 is SGHTA and CDR2 is FQGNSA. As DNA, the CDR3 is TGTGCCAGCAGCTTAGTGGCAGGGTCAGCTTTCTTT. It encodes CASSLVAGSAFF.

V is TRBV2 and J is TRBJ2-1; 12 bases are a match to TRBD2. The ends lost 6 bases at V and 0 bases at J; junction bases unmatched: 9. CDR3 length: 18 residues. Germline loops: CDR1 SNHLY, CDR2 FYNNEI. The CDR3 here is CASRDASGRADSYNEQFF. The CDR3 nucleotides read TGTGCCAGCAGGGATGCTAGCGGGAGGGCTGACTCCTACAATGAGCAGTTCTTC.

The chain uses TRBV15 and TRBJ1-2; TRBD1 is a possible D gene (6 bases). Trimming removed 1 base at V and 4 bases at J, with 10 bases between. The CDR3 extends over 14 amino acids. The germline gives CDR1 LNHNV, CDR2 YYDKDF (reference sequence). CDR3 coding DNA: TGTGCCACCAGCAGAGCGAGGGGGGGCTATGGCTACACCTTC. Protein sequence: CATSRARGGYGYTF.

The rearrangement links TRBV29-1 to TRBJ1-1; TRBD1 matches 9 bases. The CDR3 totals 15 residues. CDR1 is SQVTM and CDR2 is ANQGSEA in the germline V gene. V was pared by 8 bases and J by 5 bases, with 15 bases of the junction left unmatched. CDR3: CSPFPPQGAGTEAFF. The CDR3 DNA reads as TGCAGCCCTTTCCCTCCACAGGGGGCCGGGACTGAAGCTTTCTTT.

The chain has TRBV6-5 and TRBJ1-6; weak D call: TRBD1 (6 bases). CDR1 and CDR2 from the germline V gene are MNHEY and SVGAGI. The CDR3 runs 15 residues. The V end was cut by 5 bases, the J end by 7 bases, with 15 bases between. The CDR3 loop is CASSRQGLRNSPLHF. The DNA of the CDR3 is TGTGCCAGCAGTCGTCAGGGGTTAAGAAATTCACCCCTCCACTTT.